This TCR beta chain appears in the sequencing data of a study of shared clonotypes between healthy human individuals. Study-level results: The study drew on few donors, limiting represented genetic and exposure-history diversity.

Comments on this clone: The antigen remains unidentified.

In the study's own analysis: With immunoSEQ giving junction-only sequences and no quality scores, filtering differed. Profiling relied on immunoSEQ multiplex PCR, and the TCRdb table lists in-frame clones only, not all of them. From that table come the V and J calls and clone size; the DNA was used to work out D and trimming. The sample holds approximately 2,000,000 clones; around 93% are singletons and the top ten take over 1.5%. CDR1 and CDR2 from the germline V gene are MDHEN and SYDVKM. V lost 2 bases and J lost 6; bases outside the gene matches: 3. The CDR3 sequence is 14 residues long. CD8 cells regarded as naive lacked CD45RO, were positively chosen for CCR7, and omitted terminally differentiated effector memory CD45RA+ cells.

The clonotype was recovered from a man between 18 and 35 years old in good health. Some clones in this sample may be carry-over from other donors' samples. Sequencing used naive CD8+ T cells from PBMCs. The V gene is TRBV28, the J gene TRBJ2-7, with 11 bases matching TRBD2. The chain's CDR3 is CASSLRLAGSEQYF. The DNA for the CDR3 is TGTGCCAGCAGTTTAAGACTAGCGGGGTCCGAGCAGTACTTC.